This T cell receptor beta chain was identified in a study of blood T cell repertoires in COVID-19. Background on the study: Acute-phase and convalescent COVID-19 samples originated in the United States, Italy and Spain.

Produced via immunoSEQ multiplex PCR; TCRdb's table is partial and in-frame only. Found here are fewer than 150,000 clones, roughly four fifths of them singletons; the top ten hold under 2%. Participants had their cohort set by participant-reported clinical history. The J segment lost 3 bases and the V segment lost 4 bases, leaving 9 bases of the junction unmatched. Looked up from germline, CDR1 is LNHNV and CDR2 is YYDKDF (reference sequence). There are 15 residues in the CDR3. The material sequenced was PBMCs or T cells enriched from blood (not recorded which). This chain links TRBV15 with TRBJ2-7; 7 nucleotides line up with TRBD2. The clonotype comes from a woman aged 18-29 years who had been exposed to COVID-19. CDR3 DNA sequence: TGTGCCACCAGCATTGGTGCAGCGGGATTCTACGAGCAGTACTTC. This codes for CATSIGAAGFYEQYF.